The T cell receptor beta chain under discussion was sequenced for a study of cytomegalovirus exposure and HLA in healthy donors. PCR employed 60 Vbeta and 13 Jbeta primers. Measured with immunoSEQ multiplex PCR; TCRdb has only the in-frame clones, and not every one. The data show about 160,000 clones, approximately 79% seen once. Trimming cost V 2 bases and J 1 base, with 6 bases left between them. The CDR3 totals 14 residues. CDR1 MNHEY and CDR2 SVGAGI come from the germline V gene. The sample taken for sequencing was PBMCs. The source of this sequence is a man aged 35 to 55 in good health and CMV-seronegative. The chain joins TRBV6-5 to TRBJ1-5; D is ambiguous. The DNA for the CDR3 is TGTGCCAGCAGTTACCGTCAGAGCAATCAGCCCCAGCATTTT. Translated: CASSYRQSNQPQHF.